This is a list of T cell receptor beta chains from one sample in a study of regulatory T cells in long-lasting Graves disease. TCRdb itself ran the multiplex PCR reads through MiXCR, one entry per CDR3 protein. Altogether 350,000 to 500,000 distinct CDR3 sequences are present, 12% to 15% being singletons, with the ten largest covering about 15%. These records were also assigned to another study, of T cells in Graves' hyperthyroidism and ophthalmopathy.

This sample comprised peripheral blood mononuclear cells (PBMCs), obtained at new diagnosis, from a patient treated with antithyroid drugs. Every receptor here comes from a woman aged 50 to 60 with Graves disease. Both conserved end residues are part of each CDR3. Fields, in order: D gene, V gene, J gene, clone size, CDR3 DNA, CDR3 protein. D genes are given only for firm matches. Clone size is stated in some rows and not others, as once, few, many or a class when expanded.

TRBD1	TRBV6-2/TRBV6-3	TRBJ1-1	few	TGTGCCAGCAGTTACCGCGGACAGGGTTCTGAAGCTTTCTTT	CASSYRGQGSEAFF
-	TRBV11-2	TRBJ1-3	many	TGTGCCAGCAGCTTAACCCGGGAAAACACCATATATTTT	CASSLTRENTIYF
-	TRBV7-3	TRBJ2-5	many	TGTGCCAGCAGCTTACGCGGGGACGAAGAGACCCAGTACTTC	CASSLRGDEETQYF
-	TRBV6-1	TRBJ2-2	many	TGTGCCGTGAGAGTAACCAACACCGGGGAGCTGTTTTTT	CAVRVTNTGELFF
-	TRBV6-9	TRBJ2-2	-	TGTGCCAGCAGTTATCTCGAGACAGCAAACACCGGGGAGCTGTTTTTT	CASSYLETANTGELFF
-	TRBV6-1	TRBJ2-4	few	TGTGCCAGCAATCTCCCTTTAGTGATAGCCAAAAACATTCAGTACTTC	CASNLPLVIAKNIQYF
TRBD1	TRBV18	TRBJ1-1	few	TGTGCCAGCTCCCCCCAGGACAGGTCTCACACTGAAGCTTTCTTT	CASSPQDRSHTEAFF
-	TRBV7-2	TRBJ1-5	many	TGTGCCAGCAGCTTAGGCTCCGGGTTTAGCAATCAGCCCCAGCATTTT	CASSLGSGFSNQPQHF
TRBD2	TRBV11-2	TRBJ2-5	many	TGTGCCAGCAGCCACGGGGGGGGGGGGACCCAGTACTTC	CASSHGGGGTQYF
-	TRBV27	TRBJ2-5	many	TGTGCCAGCAGTTTATATCGGAGTGAGACCCAGTACTTC	CASSLYRSETQYF
-	TRBV29-1	TRBJ1-2	few	TGCAGCGTGGGGGCTGCAGGGAGCTATGGCTACACCTTC	CSVGAAGSYGYTF
TRBD1	TRBV6-1	TRBJ1-5	-	TGTGCCAGCAGTGGTTCAGGGGGCTTCAATCAGCCCCAGCATTTT	CASSGSGGFNQPQHF
TRBD1	TRBV28	TRBJ2-1	many	TGTGCCAGCAGTCAAGGACAGGCCCTCTACAATGAGCAGTTCTTC	CASSQGQALYNEQFF
-	TRBV3-1	TRBJ2-7	few	TGTGCCAGCAGCCAAGATGTGGGGTCTCTCACCTACGAGCAGTACTTC	CASSQDVGSLTYEQYF
TRBD2	TRBV4-1	TRBJ2-5	few	TGCGCCAGCAGCCAAGATTGGACTAGCGGGAGGGCCCCTCAAGAGACCCAGTACTTC	CASSQDWTSGRAPQETQYF
-	TRBV15	TRBJ2-1	-	TGTGCCACCAGCAGAGGGGGCCTCCGGCGCCTCAGACGGGGTGAGCAGTTCTTC	CATSRGGLRRLRRGEQFF
-	TRBV6-2/TRBV6-3	TRBJ1-1	many	TGTGCCAGCAGTTACAGGGGGGGAGAAACTGAAGCTTTCTTT	CASSYRGGETEAFF
TRBD1	TRBV10-3	TRBJ1-2	many	TGTGCCATCAGCGGGACAGGGTATGGCTACACCTTC	CAISGTGYGYTF
TRBD2	TRBV7-3	TRBJ2-1	-	TGTGCCAGCAGCTTAACTTCGGGGGGAGGGTACAATGAGCAGTTCTTC	CASSLTSGGGYNEQFF
-	TRBV18	TRBJ2-1	many	TGTACCAGCTCACCACCAGGCAGCAATGAGCAGTTCTTC	CTSSPPGSNEQFF
TRBD2	TRBV2	TRBJ2-1	many	TGTGCCAGCAAAGAAACTAGCGGATACAATGAGCAGTTCTTC	CASKETSGYNEQFF
TRBD1	TRBV7-9	TRBJ2-3	few	TGTGCCAGCAGCTTACCGTTACAGGGGCTGGACACAGATACGCAGTATTTT	CASSLPLQGLDTDTQYF
-	TRBV6-5	TRBJ2-7	many	TGTGCCAGCAGTTACTCGGCCCTCTCCTACGAGCAGTACTTC	CASSYSALSYEQYF
TRBD2	TRBV19	TRBJ2-1	many	TGTGCCAGTAGTATAGGAGGTAGCGGGCAAAACAATGAGCAGTTCTTC	CASSIGGSGQNNEQFF
-	TRBV30	TRBJ1-5	many	TGTGCCTGGAGTGATGGGACGGGTACGATCGGCAATCAGCCCCAGCATTTT	CAWSDGTGTIGNQPQHF
TRBD1	TRBV28	TRBJ1-4	many	TGTGCCAGCAGTTTATTCCCTCAGGGGGGTAATGAAAAACTGTTTTTT	CASSLFPQGGNEKLFF
-	TRBV12-3/TRBV12-4	TRBJ2-1	many	TGTGCCTCTTACTCGACCTCCTACAATGAGCAGTTCTTC	CASYSTSYNEQFF
TRBD1	TRBV24-1	TRBJ1-2	-	TGTGCCACCAGTGGCCGGGACAGGACCTATGGCTACACCTTC	CATSGRDRTYGYTF
TRBD1	TRBV18	TRBJ1-4	-	TGTGCCAGCTCTCGACTGACAGGGTCTAATGAAAAACTGTTTTTT	CASSRLTGSNEKLFF
-	TRBV3-1	TRBJ1-6	-	TGTGCGAGCAGATCGACATTGAGCTGCTATAATTCACCCCTCCACTTT	CASRSTLSCYNSPLHF
-	TRBV4-2	TRBJ2-5	many	TGTGCCAGCAGCCCGATCGGAGGGGGGGAGGAGACCCAGTACTTC	CASSPIGGGEETQYF